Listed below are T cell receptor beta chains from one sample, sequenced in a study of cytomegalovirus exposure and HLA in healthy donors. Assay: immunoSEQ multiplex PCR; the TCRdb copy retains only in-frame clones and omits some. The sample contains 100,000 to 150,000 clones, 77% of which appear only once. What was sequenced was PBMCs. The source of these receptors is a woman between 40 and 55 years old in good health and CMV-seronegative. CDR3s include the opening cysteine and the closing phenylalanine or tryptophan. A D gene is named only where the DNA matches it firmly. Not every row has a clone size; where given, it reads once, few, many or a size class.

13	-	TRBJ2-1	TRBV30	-	TGTGCCTGGAATGGCGGGGGCCCTTCTAAGCAGTTCTTC	CAWNGGGPSKQFF
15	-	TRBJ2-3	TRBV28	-	TGTGCCAGCAAGTTCCAGAGGGTTAGCACAGATACGCAGTATTTT	CASKFQRVSTDTQYF
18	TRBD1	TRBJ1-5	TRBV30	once	TGTGCCTGGAGTGTCGGGGGCGGGACAGGGGGCGGCAATCAGCCCCAGCATTTT	CAWSVGGGTGGGNQPQHF
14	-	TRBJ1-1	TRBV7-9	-	TGTGCCAGCAGCTTTGAACAGATGAACACTGAAGCTTTCTTT	CASSFEQMNTEAFF
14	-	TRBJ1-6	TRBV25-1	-	TGTGCCGCCCGTCGGGATCGGGCTAATTCACCCCTCCACTTT	CAARRDRANSPLHF
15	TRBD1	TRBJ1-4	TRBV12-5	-	TGTGCTAGTGGTACCGGGGACAGGGGGGATGAAAAACTGTTTTTT	CASGTGDRGDEKLFF
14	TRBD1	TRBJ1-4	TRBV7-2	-	TGTGCCAGCAGCCAGGACAGGGATATCGAAAAACTGTTTTTT	CASSQDRDIEKLFF
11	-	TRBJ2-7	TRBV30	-	TGTGCCTGGAGTGTAGCGAACGAGCAGTACTTC	CAWSVANEQYF
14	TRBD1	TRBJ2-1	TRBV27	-	TGTGCCAGCAGATTTGTGCAGGGGGCGCATGAGCAGTTCTTC	CASRFVQGAHEQFF
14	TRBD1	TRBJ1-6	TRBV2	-	TGTGCCAGCAAGGGGGCGGCGGATAATTCACCCCTCCACTTT	CASKGAADNSPLHF
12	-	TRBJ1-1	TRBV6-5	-	TGTGCCAGCCAGGACAGCGCTTTTGAAGCTTTCTTT	CASQDSAFEAFF
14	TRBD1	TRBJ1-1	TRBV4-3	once	TGCGCCAGCAGCCAACTCGGGACAGGGGCTGAAGCTTTCTTT	CASSQLGTGAEAFF